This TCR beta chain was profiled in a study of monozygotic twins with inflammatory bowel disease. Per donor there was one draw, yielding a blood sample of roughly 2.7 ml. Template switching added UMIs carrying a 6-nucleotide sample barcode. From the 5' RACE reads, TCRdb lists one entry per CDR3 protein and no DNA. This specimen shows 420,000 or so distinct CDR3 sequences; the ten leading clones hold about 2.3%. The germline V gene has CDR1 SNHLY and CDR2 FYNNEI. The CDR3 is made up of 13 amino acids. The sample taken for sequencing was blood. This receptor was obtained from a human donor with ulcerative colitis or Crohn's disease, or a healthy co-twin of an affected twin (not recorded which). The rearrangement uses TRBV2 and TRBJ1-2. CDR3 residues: CASSEGSDWGYTF.